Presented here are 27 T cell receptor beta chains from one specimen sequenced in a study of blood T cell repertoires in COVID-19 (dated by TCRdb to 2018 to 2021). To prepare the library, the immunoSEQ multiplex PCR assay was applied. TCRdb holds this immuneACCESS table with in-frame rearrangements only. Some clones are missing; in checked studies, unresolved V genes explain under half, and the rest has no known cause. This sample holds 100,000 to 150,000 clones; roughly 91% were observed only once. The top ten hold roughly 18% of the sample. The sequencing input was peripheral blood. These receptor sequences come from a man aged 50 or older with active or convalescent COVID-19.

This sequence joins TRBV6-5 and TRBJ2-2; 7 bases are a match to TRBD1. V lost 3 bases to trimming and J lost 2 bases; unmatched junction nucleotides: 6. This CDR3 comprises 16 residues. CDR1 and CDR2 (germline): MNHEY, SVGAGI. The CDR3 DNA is TGTGCCAGCAGTTATACCGGGACAGATAACACCGGGGAGCTGTTTTTT. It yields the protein CASSYTGTDNTGELFF.

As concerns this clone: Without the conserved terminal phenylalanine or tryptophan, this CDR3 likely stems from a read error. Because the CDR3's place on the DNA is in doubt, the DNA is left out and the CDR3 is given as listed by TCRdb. The CDR3 reads CATRGTGD. The rearrangement links TRBV24-1 to TRBJ1-1; the D segment call TRBD1 is taken from the table without a DNA check. Germline CDR1 KGHDR, CDR2 SFDVKD. The CDR3 is made up of 8 amino acids, end residues included.

CDR3 nucleotide sequence: TGTGCCATCAGTGAGTCCGCGAGGGGAGGACAGCCCCAGCATTTT. Protein: CAISESARGGQPQHF. The V call is TRBV10-3, the J call TRBJ1-5, with a possible D match to TRBD1 (5 bases). V gave up 0 bases and J gave up 7 bases, with 13 bases separating them. The germline V gene has CDR1 ENHRY and CDR2 SYGVKD. The CDR3 consists of 15 residues.

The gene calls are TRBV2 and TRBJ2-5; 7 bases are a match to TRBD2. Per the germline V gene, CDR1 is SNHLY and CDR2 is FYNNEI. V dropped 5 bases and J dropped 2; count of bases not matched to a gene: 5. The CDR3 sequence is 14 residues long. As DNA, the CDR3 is TGTGCCAGCAGTATAGCGGGTACGCAAGAGACCCAGTACTTC. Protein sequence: CASSIAGTQETQYF.

The chain's CDR3 is CASSTTGAPLHEQYF. As DNA, the CDR3 is TGTGCCAGCAGTACGACAGGGGCCCCCCTGCACGAGCAGTACTTC. This chain links TRBV6-5 with TRBJ2-7, with TRBD1 matching over 8 bases. The germline gives CDR1 MNHEY, CDR2 SVGAGI. The CDR3 sequence is 15 residues long. Germline trimming cut 5 bases from V and 5 bases from J; bases unmatched to any gene: 11.

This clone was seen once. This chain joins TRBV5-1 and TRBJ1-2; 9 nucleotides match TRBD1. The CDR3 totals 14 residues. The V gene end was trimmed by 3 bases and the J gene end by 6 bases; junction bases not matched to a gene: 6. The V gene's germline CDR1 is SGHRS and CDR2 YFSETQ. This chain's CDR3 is CASSSGQGSDGYTF. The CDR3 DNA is TGCGCCAGCAGCTCGGGACAGGGATCAGATGGCTACACCTTC.

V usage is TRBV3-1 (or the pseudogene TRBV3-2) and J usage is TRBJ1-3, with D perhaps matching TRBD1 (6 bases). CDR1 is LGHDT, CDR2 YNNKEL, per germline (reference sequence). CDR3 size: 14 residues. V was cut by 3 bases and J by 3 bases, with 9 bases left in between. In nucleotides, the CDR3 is TGTGCCAGCAGCCAGGGCAGGGGTGGAAACACCATATATTTT. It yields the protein CASSQGRGGNTIYF.

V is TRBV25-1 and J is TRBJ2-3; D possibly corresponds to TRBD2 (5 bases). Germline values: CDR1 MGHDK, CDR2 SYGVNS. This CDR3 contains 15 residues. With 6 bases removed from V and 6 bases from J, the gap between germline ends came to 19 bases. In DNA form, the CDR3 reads TGTGCCAGCAGCGAAGACCGGGAAATATGGGATACGCAGTATTTT. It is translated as CASSEDREIWDTQYF.

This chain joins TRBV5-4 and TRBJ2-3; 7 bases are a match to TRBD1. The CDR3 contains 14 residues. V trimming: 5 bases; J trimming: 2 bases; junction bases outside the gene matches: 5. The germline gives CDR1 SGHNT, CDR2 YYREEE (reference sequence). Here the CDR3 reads CASRTDRATDTQYF. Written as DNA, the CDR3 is TGTGCCAGCAGGACCGACAGGGCCACAGATACGCAGTATTTT.

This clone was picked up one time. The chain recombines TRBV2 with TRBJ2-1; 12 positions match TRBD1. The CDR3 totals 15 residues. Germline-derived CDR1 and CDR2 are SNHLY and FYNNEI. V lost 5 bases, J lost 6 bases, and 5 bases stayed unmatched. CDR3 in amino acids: CASSRPGQGANEQFF. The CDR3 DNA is TGTGCCAGCAGTAGACCGGGACAGGGGGCCAATGAGCAGTTCTTC.

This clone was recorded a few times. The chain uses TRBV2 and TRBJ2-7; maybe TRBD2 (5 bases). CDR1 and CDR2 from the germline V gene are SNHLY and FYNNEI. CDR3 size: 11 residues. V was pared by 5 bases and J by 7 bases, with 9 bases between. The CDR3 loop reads CASSSGSEQYF. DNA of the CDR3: TGTGCCAGCAGTTCGGGGAGTGAGCAGTACTTC.

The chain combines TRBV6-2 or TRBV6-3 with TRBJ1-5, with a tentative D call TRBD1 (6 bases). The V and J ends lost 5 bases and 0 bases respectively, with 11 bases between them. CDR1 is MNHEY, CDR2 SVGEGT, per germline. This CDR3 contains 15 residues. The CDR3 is CASSRGGYSNQPQHF. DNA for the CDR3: TGTGCCAGCAGTCGAGGGGGTTATAGCAATCAGCCCCAGCATTTT.

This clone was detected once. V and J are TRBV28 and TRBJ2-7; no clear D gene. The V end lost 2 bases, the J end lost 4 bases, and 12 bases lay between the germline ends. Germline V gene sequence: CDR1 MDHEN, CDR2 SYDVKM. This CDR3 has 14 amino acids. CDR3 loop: CASSLPLQPYEQYF. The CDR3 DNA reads TGTGCCAGCAGTTTACCCTTACAGCCGTACGAGCAGTACTTC.

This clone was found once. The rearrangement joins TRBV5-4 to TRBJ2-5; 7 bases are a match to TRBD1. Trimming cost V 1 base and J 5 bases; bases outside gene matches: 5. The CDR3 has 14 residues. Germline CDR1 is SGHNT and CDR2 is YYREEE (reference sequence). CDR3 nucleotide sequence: TGTGCCAGCAGCTTGCGGACAGGCCTCGAGACCCAGTACTTC. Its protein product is CASSLRTGLETQYF.

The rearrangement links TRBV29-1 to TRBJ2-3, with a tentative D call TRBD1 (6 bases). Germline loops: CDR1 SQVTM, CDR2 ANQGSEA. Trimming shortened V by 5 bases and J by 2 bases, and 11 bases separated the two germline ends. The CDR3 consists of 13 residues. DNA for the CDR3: TGCAGCGTTTCCGACAGGACCACAGATACGCAGTATTTT. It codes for CSVSDRTTDTQYF.

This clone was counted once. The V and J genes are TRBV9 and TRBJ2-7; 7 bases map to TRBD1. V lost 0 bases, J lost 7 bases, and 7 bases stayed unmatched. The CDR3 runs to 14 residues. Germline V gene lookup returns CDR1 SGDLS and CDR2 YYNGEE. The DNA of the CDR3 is TGTGCCAGCAGCGTAGATTGGGGGACAGTTGAGCAGTACTTC. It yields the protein CASSVDWGTVEQYF.

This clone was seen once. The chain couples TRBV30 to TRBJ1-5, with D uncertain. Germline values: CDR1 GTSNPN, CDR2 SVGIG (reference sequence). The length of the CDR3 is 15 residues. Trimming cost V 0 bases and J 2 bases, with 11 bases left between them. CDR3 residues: CAWSVGGFGNQPQHF. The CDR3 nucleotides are TGTGCCTGGAGTGTAGGCGGCTTTGGCAATCAGCCCCAGCATTTT. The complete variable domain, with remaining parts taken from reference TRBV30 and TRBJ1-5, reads SQTIHQWPATLVQPVGSPLSLECTVEGTSNPNLYWYRQAAGRGLQLLFYSVGIGQISSEVPQNLSASRPQDRQFILSSKKLLLSDSGFYLCAWSVGGFGNQPQHFGDGTRLSIL.

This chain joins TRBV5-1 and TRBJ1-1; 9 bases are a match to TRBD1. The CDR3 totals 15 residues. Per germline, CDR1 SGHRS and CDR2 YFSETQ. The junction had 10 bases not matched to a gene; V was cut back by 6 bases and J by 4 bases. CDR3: CASTDMDRGSTEAFF. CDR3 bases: TGCGCCAGCACTGATATGGACAGGGGATCCACTGAAGCTTTCTTT. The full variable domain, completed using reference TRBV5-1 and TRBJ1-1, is KAGVTQTPRYLIKTRGQQVTLSCSPISGHRSVSWYQQTPGQGLQFLFEYFSETQRNKGNFPGRFSGRQFSNSRSEMNVSTLELGDSALYLCASTDMDRGSTEAFFGQGTRLTVV.

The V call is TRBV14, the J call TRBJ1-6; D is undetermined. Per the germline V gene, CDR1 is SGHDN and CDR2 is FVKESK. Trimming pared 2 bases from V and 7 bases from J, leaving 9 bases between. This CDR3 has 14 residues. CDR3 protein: CASSQLTENSPLHF. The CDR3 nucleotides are TGTGCCAGCAGCCAACTTACAGAGAATTCACCCCTCCACTTT.

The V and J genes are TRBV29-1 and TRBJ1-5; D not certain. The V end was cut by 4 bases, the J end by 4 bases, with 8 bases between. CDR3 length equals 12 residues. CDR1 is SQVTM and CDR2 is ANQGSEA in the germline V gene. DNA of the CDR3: TGCAGCGTTGGTGGGGAGAATCAGCCCCAGCATTTT. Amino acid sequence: CSVGGENQPQHF.

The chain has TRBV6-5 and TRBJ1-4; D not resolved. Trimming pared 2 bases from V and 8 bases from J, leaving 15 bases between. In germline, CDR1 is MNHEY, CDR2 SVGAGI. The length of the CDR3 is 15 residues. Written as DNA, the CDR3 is TGTGCCAGCAGTTACCCGGTTGGGGAGGCGGAAAAACTGTTTTTT. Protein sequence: CASSYPVGEAEKLFF.

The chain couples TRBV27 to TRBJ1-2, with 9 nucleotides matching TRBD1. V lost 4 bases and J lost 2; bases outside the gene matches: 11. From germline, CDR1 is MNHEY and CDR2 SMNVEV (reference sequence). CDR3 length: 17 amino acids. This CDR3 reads CASSSRTGAGDNYGYTF. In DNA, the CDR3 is TGTGCCAGCAGTTCCCGGACAGGGGCGGGGGACAACTATGGCTACACCTTC.

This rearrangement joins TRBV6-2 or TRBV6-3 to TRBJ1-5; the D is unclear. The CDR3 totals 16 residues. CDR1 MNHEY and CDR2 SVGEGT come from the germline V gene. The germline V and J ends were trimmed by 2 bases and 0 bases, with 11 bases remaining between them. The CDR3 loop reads CASSYGQANSNQPQHF. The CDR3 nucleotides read TGTGCCAGCAGTTACGGTCAGGCTAATAGCAATCAGCCCCAGCATTTT.

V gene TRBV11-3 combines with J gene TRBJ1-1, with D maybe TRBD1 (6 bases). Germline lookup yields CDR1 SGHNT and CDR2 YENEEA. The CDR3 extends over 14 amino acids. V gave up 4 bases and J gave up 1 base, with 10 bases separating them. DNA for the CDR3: TGTGCCAGCAGCTCGGGGACAAGGAACACTGAAGCTTTCTTT. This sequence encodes CASSSGTRNTEAFF.

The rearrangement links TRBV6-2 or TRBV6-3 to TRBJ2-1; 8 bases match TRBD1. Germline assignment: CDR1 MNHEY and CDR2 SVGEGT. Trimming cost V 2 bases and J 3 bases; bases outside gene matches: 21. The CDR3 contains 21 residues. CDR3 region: CASSYGGQVAPSGGIYNEQFF. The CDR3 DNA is TGTGCCAGCAGTTACGGGGGACAGGTGGCTCCTAGTGGGGGAATCTACAATGAGCAGTTCTTC.

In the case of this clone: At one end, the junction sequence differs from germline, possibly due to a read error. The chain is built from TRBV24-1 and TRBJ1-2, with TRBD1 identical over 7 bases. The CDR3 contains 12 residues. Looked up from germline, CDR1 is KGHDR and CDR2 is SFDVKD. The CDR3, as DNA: TGTGCCACCAGTGACCCGGGACAGATTCCATCCTTC. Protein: CATSDPGQIPSF.

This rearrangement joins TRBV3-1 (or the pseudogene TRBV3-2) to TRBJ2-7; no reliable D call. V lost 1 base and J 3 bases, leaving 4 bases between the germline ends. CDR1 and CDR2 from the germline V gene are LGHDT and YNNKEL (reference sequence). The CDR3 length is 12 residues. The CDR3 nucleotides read TGTGCCAGCAGCCAAGCCGTCTACGAGCAGTACTTC. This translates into CASSQAVYEQYF.